This TCR beta chain was observed in a study of blood T cell repertoires in COVID-19. In the authors' methods: Amplifying reference gene primers gave estimates of nucleated cell counts. Measured with immunoSEQ multiplex PCR; TCRdb has only the in-frame clones, and not every one. V, J and clone size are taken as reported in that table, and D and trimming were inferred from the DNA itself. The sample shows 90,000 to 130,000 clones, about 81% of them seen only once. From germline, CDR1 is KGHDR and CDR2 SFDVKD. This CDR3 comprises 15 residues. The V end lost 4 bases, the J end lost 8 bases, and 17 bases lay between the germline ends.

This sequence originates from a man in his sixties or seventies with acute or convalescent COVID-19. The sequencing input was peripheral blood. The chain employs TRBV24-1 and TRBJ1-3; a possible D gene is TRBD1 (6 bases). The CDR3, as DNA: TGTGCCACCAGTGACGGGCGGGGGCTTTTCGACACCATATATTTT. Its protein is CATSDGRGLFDTIYF.